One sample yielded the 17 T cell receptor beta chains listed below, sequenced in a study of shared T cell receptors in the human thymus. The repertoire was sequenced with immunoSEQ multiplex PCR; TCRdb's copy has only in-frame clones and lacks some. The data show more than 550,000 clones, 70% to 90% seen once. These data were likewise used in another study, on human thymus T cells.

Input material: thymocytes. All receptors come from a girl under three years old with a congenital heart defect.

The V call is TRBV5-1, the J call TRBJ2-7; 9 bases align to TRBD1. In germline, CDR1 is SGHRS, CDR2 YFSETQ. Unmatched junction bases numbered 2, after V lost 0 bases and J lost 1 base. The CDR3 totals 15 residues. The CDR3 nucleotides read TGCGCCAGCAGCTTGGTGACAGGGGGGTCCTACGAGCAGTACTTC. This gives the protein CASSLVTGGSYEQYF.

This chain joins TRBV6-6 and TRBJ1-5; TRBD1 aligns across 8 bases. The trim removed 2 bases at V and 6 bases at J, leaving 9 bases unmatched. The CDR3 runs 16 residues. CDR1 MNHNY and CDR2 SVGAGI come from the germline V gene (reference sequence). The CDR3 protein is CASSYGGQGAVQPQHF. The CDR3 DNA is TGTGCCAGCAGTTACGGCGGGCAGGGGGCTGTTCAGCCCCAGCATTTT.

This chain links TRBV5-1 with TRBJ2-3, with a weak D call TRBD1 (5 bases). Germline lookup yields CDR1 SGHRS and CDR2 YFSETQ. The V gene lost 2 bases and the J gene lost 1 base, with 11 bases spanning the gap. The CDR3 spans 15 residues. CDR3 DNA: TGCGCCAGCAGCTTTTTGGGGCCCCGCACAGATACGCAGTATTTT. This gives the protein CASSFLGPRTDTQYF.

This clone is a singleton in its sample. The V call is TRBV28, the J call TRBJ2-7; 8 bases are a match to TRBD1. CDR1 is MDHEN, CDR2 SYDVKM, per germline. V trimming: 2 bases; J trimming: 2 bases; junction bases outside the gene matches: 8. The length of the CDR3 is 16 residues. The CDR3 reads CASSLPDRGTPYEQYF. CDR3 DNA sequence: TGTGCCAGCAGTTTACCCGACAGGGGTACTCCCTACGAGCAGTACTTC.

The CDR3 region is CASSQGDWTGDSPLHF. The CDR3, as DNA: TGCGCCAGCAGCCAAGGAGATTGGACAGGGGATTCACCCCTCCACTTT. The chain employs TRBV4-1 and TRBJ1-6; 9 bases match TRBD1. Germline trimming cut 1 base from V and 8 bases from J; bases unmatched to any gene: 6. Germline V gene lookup returns CDR1 MGHRA and CDR2 YSYEKL. This CDR3 is built from 16 residues.

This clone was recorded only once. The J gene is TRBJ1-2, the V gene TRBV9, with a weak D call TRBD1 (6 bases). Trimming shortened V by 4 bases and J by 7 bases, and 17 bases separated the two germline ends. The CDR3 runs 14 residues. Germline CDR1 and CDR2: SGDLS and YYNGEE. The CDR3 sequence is CASSSKRGGGGYTF. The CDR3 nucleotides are TGTGCCAGCAGCTCAAAAAGAGGGGGGGGTGGCTACACCTTC.

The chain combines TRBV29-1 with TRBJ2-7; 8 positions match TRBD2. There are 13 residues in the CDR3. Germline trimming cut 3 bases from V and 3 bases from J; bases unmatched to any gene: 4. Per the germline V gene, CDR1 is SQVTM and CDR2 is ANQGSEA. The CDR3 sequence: CSVEFGTSYEQYF. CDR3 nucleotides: TGCAGCGTTGAGTTCGGGACTAGCTACGAGCAGTACTTC.

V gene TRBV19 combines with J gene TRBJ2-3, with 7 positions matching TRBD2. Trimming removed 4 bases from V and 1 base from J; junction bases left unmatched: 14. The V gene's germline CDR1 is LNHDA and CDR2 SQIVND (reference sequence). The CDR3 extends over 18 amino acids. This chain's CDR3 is CASSTKWESGVGTDTQYF. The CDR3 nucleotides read TGTGCCAGTAGTACTAAATGGGAAAGCGGGGTGGGCACAGATACGCAGTATTTT. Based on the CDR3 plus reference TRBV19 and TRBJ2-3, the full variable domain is DGGITQSPKYLFRKEGQNVTLSCEQNLNHDAMYWYRQDPGQGLRLIYYSQIVNDFQKGDIAEGYSVSREKKESFPLTVTSAQKNPTAFYLCASSTKWESGVGTDTQYFGPGTRLTVL.

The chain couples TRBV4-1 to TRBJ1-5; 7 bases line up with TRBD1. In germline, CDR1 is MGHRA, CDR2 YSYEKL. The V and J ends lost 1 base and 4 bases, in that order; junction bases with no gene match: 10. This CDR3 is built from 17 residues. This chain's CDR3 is CASSQGGPGQKNQPQHF. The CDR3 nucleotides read TGCGCCAGCAGCCAAGGAGGTCCGGGACAGAAGAATCAGCCCCAGCATTTT.

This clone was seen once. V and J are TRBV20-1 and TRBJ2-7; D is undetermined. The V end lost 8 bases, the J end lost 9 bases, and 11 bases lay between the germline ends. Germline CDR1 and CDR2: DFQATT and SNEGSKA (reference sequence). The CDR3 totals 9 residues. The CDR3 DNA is TGCAGTCCACAGTTCGGGCAGTACTTC. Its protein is CSPQFGQYF.

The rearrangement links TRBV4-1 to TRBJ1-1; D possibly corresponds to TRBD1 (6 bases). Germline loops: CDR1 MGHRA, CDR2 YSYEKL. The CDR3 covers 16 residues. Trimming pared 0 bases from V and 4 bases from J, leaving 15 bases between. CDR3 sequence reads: CASSQDHFRGCTEAFF. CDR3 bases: TGCGCCAGCAGCCAAGATCATTTCAGGGGTTGCACTGAAGCTTTCTTT.

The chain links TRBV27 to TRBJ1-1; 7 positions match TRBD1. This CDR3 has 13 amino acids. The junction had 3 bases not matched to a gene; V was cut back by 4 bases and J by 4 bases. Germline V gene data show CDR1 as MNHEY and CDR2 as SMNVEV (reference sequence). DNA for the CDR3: TGTGCCAGCAGTTCAGGGGGTGGCACTGAAGCTTTCTTT. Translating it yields CASSSGGGTEAFF.

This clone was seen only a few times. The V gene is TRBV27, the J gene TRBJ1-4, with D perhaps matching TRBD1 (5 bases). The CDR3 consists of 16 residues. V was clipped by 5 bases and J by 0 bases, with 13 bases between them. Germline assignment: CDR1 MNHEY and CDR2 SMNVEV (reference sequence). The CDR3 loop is CASSTRGGSTNEKLFF. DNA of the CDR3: TGTGCCAGCAGTACGCGGGGGGGATCAACTAATGAAAAACTGTTTTTT.

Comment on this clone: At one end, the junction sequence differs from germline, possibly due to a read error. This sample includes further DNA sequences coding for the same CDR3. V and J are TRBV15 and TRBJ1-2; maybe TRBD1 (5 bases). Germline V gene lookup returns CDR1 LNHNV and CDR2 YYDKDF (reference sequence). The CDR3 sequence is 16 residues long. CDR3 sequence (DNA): TGTGCCACCAGCACCACCGATCGGGAGAAGGGGTATGGCTATACCTTC. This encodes CATSTTDREKGYGYTF.

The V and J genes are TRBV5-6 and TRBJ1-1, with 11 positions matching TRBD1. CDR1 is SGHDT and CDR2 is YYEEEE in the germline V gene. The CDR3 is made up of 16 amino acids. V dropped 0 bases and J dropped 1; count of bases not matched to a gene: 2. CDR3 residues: CASSLGDRGTNTEAFF. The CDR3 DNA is TGTGCCAGCAGCTTGGGGGACAGGGGGACGAACACTGAAGCTTTCTTT.

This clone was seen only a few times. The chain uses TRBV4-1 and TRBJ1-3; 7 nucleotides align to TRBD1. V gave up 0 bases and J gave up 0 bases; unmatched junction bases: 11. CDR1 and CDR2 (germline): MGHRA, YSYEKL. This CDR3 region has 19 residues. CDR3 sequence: CASSQEGDSGHPSGNTIYF. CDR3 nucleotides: TGCGCCAGCAGCCAAGAGGGGGACAGCGGTCACCCCTCTGGAAACACCATATATTTT.

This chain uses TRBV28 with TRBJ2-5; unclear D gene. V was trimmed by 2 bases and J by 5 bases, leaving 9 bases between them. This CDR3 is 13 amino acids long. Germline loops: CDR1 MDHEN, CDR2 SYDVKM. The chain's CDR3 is CASSLSAQETQYF. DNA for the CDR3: TGTGCCAGCAGTTTAAGCGCCCAGGAGACCCAGTACTTC.